This TCR beta chain was sequenced during a study of blood T cell repertoires in COVID-19. Unmatched junction bases numbered 11, after V lost 5 bases and J lost 4 bases. The CDR3 is 17 residues long. Germline CDR1 reads MDHEN; CDR2 reads SYDVKM. In its sample, this clone was seen once. Here immunoSEQ multiplex PCR was the method, and the copy in TCRdb shows in-frame clones only, minus some. The sample contains around 200,000 clones, around four fifths of which appear only once. The material sequenced was peripheral blood. This TCR was sampled from a man aged 25-45 years with active or convalescent COVID-19. V gene TRBV28 combines with J gene TRBJ2-1; 10 nucleotides line up with TRBD1. CDR3 coding DNA: TGTGCCAGCAGTGTTCGTCCGGGACAGGGGACGTACAATGAGCAGTTCTTC. Its translation: CASSVRPGQGTYNEQFF.